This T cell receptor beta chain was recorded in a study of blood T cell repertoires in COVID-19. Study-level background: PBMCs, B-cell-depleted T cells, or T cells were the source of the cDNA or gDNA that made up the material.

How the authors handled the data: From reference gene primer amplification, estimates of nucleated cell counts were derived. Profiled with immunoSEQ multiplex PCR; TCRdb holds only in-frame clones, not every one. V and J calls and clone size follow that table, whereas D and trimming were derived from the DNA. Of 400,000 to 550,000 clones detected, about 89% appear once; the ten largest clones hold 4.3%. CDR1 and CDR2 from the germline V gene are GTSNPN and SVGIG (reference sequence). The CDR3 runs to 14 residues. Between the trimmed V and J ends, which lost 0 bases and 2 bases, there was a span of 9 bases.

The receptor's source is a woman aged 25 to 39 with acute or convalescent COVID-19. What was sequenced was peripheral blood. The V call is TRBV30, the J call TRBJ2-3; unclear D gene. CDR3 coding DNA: TGTGCCTGGAGTGTCCAGGTATCCACAGATACGCAGTATTTT. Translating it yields CAWSVQVSTDTQYF. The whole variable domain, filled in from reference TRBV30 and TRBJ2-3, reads SQTIHQWPATLVQPVGSPLSLECTVEGTSNPNLYWYRQAAGRGLQLLFYSVGIGQISSEVPQNLSASRPQDRQFILSSKKLLLSDSGFYLCAWSVQVSTDTQYFGPGTRLTVL.